This record covers a single TCR beta chain. This entry is derived from a study of shared clonotypes between healthy human individuals. V was cut by 1 base and J by 5 bases, with 15 bases left in between. The CDR3 covers 16 residues. In germline, CDR1 is MNHNY, CDR2 SVGAGI (reference sequence). Profiled with immunoSEQ multiplex PCR; TCRdb holds only in-frame clones, not every one. Counted here are over 2 million clones, 85% to 95% occurring once; the ten biggest clones make up about 0.13%. V is TRBV6-6 and J is TRBJ2-1; TRBD2 might be the D (6 bases). This TCR derives from a man younger than 30 in good health. Input material: naive CD4+ T cells sorted from blood. Subset in this sample: CD45RA+ positively selected. CDR3: CASSYFLSDYNNEQFF. The CDR3 DNA reads TGTGCCAGCAGTTACTTCCTCTCGGACTATAACAATGAGCAGTTCTTC.